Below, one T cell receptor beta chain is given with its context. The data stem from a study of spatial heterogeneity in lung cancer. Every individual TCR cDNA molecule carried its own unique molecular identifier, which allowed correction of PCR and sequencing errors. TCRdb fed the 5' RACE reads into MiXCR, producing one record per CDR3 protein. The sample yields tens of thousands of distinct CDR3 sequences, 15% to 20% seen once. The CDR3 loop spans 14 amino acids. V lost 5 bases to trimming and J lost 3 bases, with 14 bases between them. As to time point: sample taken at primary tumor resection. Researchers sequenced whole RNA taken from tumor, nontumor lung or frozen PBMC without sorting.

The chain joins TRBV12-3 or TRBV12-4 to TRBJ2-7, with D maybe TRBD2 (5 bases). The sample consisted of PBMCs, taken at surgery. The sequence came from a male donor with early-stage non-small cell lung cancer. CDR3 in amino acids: CASSPLNRGYEQYF. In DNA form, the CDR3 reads TGTGCCAGCAGTCCCCTAAACCGGGGCTACGAGCAGTACTTC.